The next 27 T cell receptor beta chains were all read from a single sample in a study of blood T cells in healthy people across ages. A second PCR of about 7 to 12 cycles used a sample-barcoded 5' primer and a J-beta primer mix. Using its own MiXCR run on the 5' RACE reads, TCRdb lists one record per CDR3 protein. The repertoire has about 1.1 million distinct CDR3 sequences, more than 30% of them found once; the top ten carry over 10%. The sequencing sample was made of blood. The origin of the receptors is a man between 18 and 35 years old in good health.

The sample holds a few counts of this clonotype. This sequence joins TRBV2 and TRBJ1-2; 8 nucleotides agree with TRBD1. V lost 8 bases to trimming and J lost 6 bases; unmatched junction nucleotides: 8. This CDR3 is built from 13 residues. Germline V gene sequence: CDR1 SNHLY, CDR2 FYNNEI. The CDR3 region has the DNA TGTGCCAGCTGGACAGGGCCATCGGATGGCTACACCTTC. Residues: CASWTGPSDGYTF.

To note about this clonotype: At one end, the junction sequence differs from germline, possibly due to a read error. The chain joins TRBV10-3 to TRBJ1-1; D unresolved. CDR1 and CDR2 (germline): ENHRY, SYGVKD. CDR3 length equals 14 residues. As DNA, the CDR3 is TGTGCCACCAGTACGGGTATTAAGGGTAATGAAGCTTTCTTT. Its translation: CATSTGIKGNEAFF.

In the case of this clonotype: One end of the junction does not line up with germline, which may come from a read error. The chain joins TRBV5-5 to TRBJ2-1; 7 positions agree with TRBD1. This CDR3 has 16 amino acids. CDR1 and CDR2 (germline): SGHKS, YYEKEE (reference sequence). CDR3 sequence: CASSARDRSSYNERYF. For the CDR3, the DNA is TGTGCCAGCAGCGCCCGGGACAGAAGCTCCTACAATGAGCGGTACTTC.

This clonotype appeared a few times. The CDR3 DNA follows: TGTGCCAGCAGCACTCCGCTGGAAGGGATTAACTATGGCTACACCTTC. Translated: CASSTPLEGINYGYTF. V and J are TRBV7-9 and TRBJ1-2; D gene uncertain. The germline V and J ends were trimmed by 5 bases and 1 base, with 17 bases remaining between them. This CDR3 region has 16 residues. Germline values: CDR1 SEHNR, CDR2 FQNEAQ (reference sequence).

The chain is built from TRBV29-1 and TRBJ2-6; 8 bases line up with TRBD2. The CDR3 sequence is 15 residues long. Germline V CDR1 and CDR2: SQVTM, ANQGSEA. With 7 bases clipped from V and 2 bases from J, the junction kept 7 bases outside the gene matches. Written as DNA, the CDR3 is TGCAGCGCCGGGACGGGAGGGCCTGGGGCCAACGTCCTGACTTTC. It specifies CSAGTGGPGANVLTF. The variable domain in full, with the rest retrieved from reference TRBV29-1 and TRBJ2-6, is SAVISQKPSRDICQRGTSLTIQCQVDSQVTMMFWYRQQPGQSLTLIATANQGSEATYESGFVIDKFPISRPNLTFSTLTVSNMSPEDSSIYLCSAGTGGPGANVLTFGAGSRLTVL.

DNA for the CDR3: TGCAGTGCTACGGACTGGGGGGAAGGGGATCAGCCCCAGCATTTT. As protein: CSATDWGEGDQPQHF. The genes are TRBV20-1 and TRBJ1-5; the D gene is possibly TRBD1 (5 bases). Trimming stripped 4 bases from V and 5 bases from J, with 18 bases between. CDR3 length: 15 amino acids. Germline lookup yields CDR1 DFQATT and CDR2 SNEGSKA (reference sequence).

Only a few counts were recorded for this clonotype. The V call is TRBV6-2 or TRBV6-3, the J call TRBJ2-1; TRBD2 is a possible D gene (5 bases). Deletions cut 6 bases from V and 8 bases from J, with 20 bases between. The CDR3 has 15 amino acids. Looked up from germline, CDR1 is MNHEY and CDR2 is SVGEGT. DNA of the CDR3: TGTGCCAGCAGACGGGGTTACGTCGTCTCCGATGAGCAGTTCTTC. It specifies CASRRGYVVSDEQFF.

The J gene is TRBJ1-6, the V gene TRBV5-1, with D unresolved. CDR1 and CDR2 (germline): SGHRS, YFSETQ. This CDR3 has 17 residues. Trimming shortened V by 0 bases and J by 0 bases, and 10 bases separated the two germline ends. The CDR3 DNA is TGCGCCAGCAGCTTGGGGGGTCAGAGCTCCTATAATTCACCCCTCCACTTT. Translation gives CASSLGGQSSYNSPLHF.

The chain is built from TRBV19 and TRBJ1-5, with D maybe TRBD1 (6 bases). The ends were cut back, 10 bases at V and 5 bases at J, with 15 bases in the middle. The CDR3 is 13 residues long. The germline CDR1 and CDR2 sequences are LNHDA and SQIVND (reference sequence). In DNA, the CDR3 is TGTGCCACCACGGACAGAGATTATCAGCCCCAGCATTTT. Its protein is CATTDRDYQPQHF.

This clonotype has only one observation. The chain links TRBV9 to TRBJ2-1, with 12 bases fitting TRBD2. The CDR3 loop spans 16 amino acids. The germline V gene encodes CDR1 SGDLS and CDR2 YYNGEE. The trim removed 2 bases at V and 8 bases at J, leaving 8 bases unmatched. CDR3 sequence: CASSVGLAGLDYEQFF. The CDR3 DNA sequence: TGTGCCAGCAGCGTCGGACTAGCGGGGCTTGATTATGAGCAGTTCTTC.

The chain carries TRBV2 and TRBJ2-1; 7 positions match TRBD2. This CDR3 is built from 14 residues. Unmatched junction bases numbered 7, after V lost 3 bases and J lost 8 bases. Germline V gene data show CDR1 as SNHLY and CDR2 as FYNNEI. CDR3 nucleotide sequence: TGTGCCAGCAGTGAGTTGCGGGGAGGGCATGAGCAGTTCTTC. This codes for CASSELRGGHEQFF.

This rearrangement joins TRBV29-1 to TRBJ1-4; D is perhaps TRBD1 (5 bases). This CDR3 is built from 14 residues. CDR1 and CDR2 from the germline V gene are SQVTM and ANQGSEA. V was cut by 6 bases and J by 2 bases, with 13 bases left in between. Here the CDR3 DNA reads TGCAGCGTCGCCGACAGTATCACTAATGAAAAACTGTTTTTT. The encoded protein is CSVADSITNEKLFF.

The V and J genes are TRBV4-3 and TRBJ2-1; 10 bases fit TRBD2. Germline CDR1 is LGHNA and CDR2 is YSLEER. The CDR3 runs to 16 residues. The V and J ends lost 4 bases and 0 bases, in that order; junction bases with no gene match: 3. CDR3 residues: CASSRLAGGSYNEQFF. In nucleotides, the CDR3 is TGCGCCAGCAGCCGATTAGCGGGAGGCTCCTACAATGAGCAGTTCTTC.

The CDR3 protein is CASSESRGRSYNEQFF. The CDR3 bases are TGTGCCAGCAGTGAATCGCGGGGCCGCTCCTACAATGAGCAGTTCTTC. The genes are TRBV25-1 and TRBJ2-1, with D tentatively TRBD2 (6 bases). CDR1 is MGHDK, CDR2 SYGVNS, per germline. This CDR3 is built from 16 residues. Trimming took off 1 base at V and 0 bases at J, with 10 bases between the two ends.

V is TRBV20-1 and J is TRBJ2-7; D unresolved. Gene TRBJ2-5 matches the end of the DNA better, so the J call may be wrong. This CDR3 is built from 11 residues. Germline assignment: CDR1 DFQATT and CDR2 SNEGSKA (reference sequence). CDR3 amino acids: CSANGEETQYF. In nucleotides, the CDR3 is TGCAGTGCCAACGGAGAAGAGACCCAGTACTTC.

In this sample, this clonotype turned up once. Written as DNA, the CDR3 is TGTGCCAGCAGTGAAGCCTTGACAGGGGTGGACACAGATACGCAGTATTTT. The encoded protein is CASSEALTGVDTDTQYF. The V call is TRBV2, the J call TRBJ2-3; 8 bases line up with TRBD1. This CDR3 has 17 amino acids. Germline CDR1 reads SNHLY; CDR2 reads FYNNEI. Germline trimming cut 0 bases from V and 2 bases from J; bases unmatched to any gene: 7.

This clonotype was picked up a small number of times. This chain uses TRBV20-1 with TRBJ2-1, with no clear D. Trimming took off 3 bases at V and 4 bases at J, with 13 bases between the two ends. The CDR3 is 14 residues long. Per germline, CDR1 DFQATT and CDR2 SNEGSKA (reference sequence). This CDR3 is CSARIRPTYNEQFF. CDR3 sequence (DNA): TGCAGTGCTAGGATTAGACCAACATACAATGAGCAGTTCTTC.

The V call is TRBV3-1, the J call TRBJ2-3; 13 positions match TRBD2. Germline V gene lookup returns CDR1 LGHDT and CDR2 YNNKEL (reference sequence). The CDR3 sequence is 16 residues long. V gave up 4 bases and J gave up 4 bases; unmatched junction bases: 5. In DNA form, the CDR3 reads TGTGCCAGCAGCCTCCGGACTAGCGGGGGCCCAGATACGCAGTATTTT. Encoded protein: CASSLRTSGGPDTQYF.

The DNA of the CDR3 is TGTGCCAGGGGGGGACTCAGTGAGCAGTTCTTC. Amino acid sequence: CARGGLSEQFF. The chain carries TRBV2 and TRBJ2-1, with TRBD2 as a possible D gene (6 bases). Germline CDR1 reads SNHLY; CDR2 reads FYNNEI. Trimming removed 9 bases from V and 9 bases from J, with 12 bases in between. This CDR3 contains 11 residues. The full variable domain, in which reference TRBV2 and TRBJ2-1 provide the parts outside the CDR3, is EPEVTQTPSHQVTQMGQEVILRCVPISNHLYFYWYRQILGQKVEFLVSFYNNEISEKSEIFDDQFSVERPDGSNFTLKIRSTKLEDSAMYFCARGGLSEQFFGPGTRLTVL.

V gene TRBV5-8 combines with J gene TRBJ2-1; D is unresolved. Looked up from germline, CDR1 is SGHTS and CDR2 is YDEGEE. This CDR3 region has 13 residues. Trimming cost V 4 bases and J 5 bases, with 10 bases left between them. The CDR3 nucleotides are TGTGCCAGCAGCGCGGACCGTAACAATGAGCAGTTCTTC. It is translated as CASSADRNNEQFF.

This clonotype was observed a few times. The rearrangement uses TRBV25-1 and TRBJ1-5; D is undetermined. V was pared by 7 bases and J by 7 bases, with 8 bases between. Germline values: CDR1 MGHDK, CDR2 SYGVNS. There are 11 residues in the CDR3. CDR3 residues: CASNCAQPQHF. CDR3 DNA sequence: TGTGCCAGCAATTGCGCCCAGCCCCAGCATTTT. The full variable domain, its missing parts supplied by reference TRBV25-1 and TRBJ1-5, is EADIYQTPRYLVIGTGKKITLECSQTMGHDKMYWYQQDPGMELHLIHYSYGVNSTEKGDLSSESTVSRIRTEHFPLTLESARPSHTSQYLCASNCAQPQHFGDGTRLSIL.

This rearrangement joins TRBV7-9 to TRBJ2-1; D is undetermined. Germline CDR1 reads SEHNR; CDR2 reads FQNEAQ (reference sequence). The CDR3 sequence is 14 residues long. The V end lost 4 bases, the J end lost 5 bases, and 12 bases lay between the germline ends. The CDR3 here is CASSWIGIHNEQFF. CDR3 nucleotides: TGTGCCAGCAGCTGGATAGGAATCCACAATGAGCAGTTCTTC.

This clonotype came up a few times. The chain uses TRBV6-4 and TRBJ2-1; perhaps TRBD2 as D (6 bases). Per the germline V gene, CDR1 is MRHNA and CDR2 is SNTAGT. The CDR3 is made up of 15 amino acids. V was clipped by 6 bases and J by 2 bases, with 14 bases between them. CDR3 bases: TGTGCCAGCAGCCCCGGGACTGAGACCTACAATGAGCAGTTCTTC. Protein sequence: CASSPGTETYNEQFF.

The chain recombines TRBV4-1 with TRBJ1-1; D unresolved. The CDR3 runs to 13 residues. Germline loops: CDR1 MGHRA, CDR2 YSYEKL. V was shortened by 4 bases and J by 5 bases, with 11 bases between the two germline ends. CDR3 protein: CASSPASWTEAFF. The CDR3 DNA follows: TGCGCCAGCAGCCCTGCGAGTTGGACTGAAGCTTTCTTT.

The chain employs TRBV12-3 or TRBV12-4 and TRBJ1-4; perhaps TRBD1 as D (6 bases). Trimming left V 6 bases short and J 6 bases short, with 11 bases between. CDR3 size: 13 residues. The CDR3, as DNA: TGTGCCAGCAGCAGGGGAGTGGATGAAAAACTGTTTTTT. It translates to CASSRGVDEKLFF.

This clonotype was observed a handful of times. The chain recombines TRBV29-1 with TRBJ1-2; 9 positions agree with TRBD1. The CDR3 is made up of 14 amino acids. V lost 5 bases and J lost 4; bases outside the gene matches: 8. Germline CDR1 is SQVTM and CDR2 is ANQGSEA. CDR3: CSVQDRGLLYGYTF. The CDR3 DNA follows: TGCAGCGTTCAGGACAGGGGTCTACTCTATGGCTACACCTTC.

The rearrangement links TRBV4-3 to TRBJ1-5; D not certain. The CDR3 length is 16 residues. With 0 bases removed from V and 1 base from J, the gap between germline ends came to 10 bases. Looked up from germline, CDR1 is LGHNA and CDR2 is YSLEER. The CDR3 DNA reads TGCGCCAGCAGCCAAGAATACAGAGAGAGCAATCAGCCCCAGCATTTT. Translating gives CASSQEYRESNQPQHF.